This passage covers 30 T cell receptor beta chains from one sample sequenced in a study of blood T cells in healthy people across ages. Together with a sample-barcoded 5' primer, a J-beta primer mix was included in a second PCR lasting 7 to 11 cycles. TCRdb passed the 5' RACE reads through MiXCR, listing each CDR3 protein once. Of over 1,500,000 distinct CDR3 sequences listed, 39% are singletons. The specimen was blood. All receptors come from a human donor in good health.

The V call is TRBV7-9, the J call TRBJ2-3, with no clear D. V lost 3 bases, J lost 4 bases, and 11 bases lay in between. The CDR3 covers 14 residues. CDR1 and CDR2 (germline): SEHNR, FQNEAQ (reference sequence). The CDR3 spells CASSLRRVPDTQYF. The CDR3 region has the DNA TGTGCCAGCAGCTTGCGACGGGTCCCAGATACGCAGTATTTT.

This clonotype appeared many times. The chain is built from TRBV7-2 and TRBJ2-6, with D unresolved. CDR1 is SGHTA and CDR2 is FQGNSA in the germline V gene. The CDR3 is 15 amino acids. V was cut by 7 bases and J by 0 bases, with 10 bases left in between. CDR3 coding DNA: TGTGCCAGCATCGCCCGTGGCTCTGGGGCCAACGTCCTGACTTTC. Its translation is CASIARGSGANVLTF.

The gene calls are TRBV6-2 or TRBV6-3 and TRBJ2-1; D is possibly TRBD2 (7 bases). This CDR3 comprises 14 residues. The germline V and J ends were trimmed by 0 bases and 7 bases, with 10 bases remaining between them. Looked up from germline, CDR1 is MNHEY and CDR2 is SVGEGT. The CDR3 reads CASSYSGGRNEQFF. CDR3 bases: TGTGCCAGCAGTTACTCGGGGGGGCGGAATGAGCAGTTCTTC.

The gene calls are TRBV24-1 and TRBJ1-2, with D possibly TRBD1 on 5 matching bases. This CDR3 is 15 amino acids long. V lost 3 bases and J lost 2, with 12 bases in between. From germline, CDR1 is KGHDR and CDR2 SFDVKD. The CDR3 nucleotides read TGTGCCACCAGTGATCTGCAGGACACCAACTATGGCTACACCTTC. It translates to CATSDLQDTNYGYTF.

This clonotype has a handful of counts. The V gene is TRBV9, the J gene TRBJ1-4; 7 nucleotides agree with TRBD1. Germline trimming cut 0 bases from V and 3 bases from J; bases unmatched to any gene: 5. Germline CDR1 SGDLS, CDR2 YYNGEE. The length of the CDR3 is 16 residues. The CDR3 bases are TGTGCCAGCAGCGTAGGAGGTCAGGGGGCTAATGAAAAACTGTTTTTT. The encoded protein is CASSVGGQGANEKLFF.

The chain carries TRBV4-1 and TRBJ1-5, with 7 bases fitting TRBD1. The CDR3 sequence is 15 residues long. Per the germline V gene, CDR1 is MGHRA and CDR2 is YSYEKL. Losses at the gene ends were 3 bases for V and 2 bases for J; bases not matched to a gene: 4. DNA for the CDR3: TGCGCCAGCAGCCAGCCCACAGGGGGCAATCAGCCCCAGCATTTT. Protein product: CASSQPTGGNQPQHF.

The chain couples TRBV4-2 to TRBJ1-1, with D possibly being TRBD1 (5 bases). The CDR3 has 16 amino acids. Germline CDR1 reads LGHNA; CDR2 reads YNFKEQ. Trimming cost V 0 bases and J 3 bases, with 14 bases left between them. The CDR3 DNA reads as TGTGCCAGCAGCCAAGATCGGGGGGGATACCACACTGAAGCTTTCTTT. Residues: CASSQDRGGYHTEAFF.

The DNA of the CDR3 is TGTGCCACCAGCAGATCGGGGACAGGGCGAAACTATGGCTACACCTTC. As protein: CATSRSGTGRNYGYTF. The chain uses TRBV15 and TRBJ1-2; 9 bases match TRBD1. The J segment lost 2 bases and the V segment lost 2 bases, leaving 6 bases of the junction unmatched. The V gene's germline CDR1 is LNHNV and CDR2 YYDKDF (reference sequence). The CDR3 covers 16 residues.

This clonotype was found a few times. The CDR3 spells CATSDGSSGANVLTF. In nucleotides, the CDR3 is TGTGCCACCAGTGATGGGTCTTCTGGGGCCAACGTCCTGACTTTC. The chain couples TRBV24-1 to TRBJ2-6; D is undetermined. Trimming pared 3 bases from V and 1 base from J, leaving 6 bases between. From germline, CDR1 is KGHDR and CDR2 SFDVKD. The CDR3 has 15 residues.

This chain links TRBV7-2 with TRBJ2-2, with D maybe TRBD1 (6 bases). CDR3 length: 16 amino acids. Trimming removed 5 bases at V and 1 base at J, with 14 bases between. Per the germline V gene, CDR1 is SGHTA and CDR2 is FQGNSA. The CDR3: CASSKGTSLNTGELFF. The CDR3, as DNA: TGTGCCAGCAGCAAGGGGACATCGCTGAACACCGGGGAGCTGTTTTTT.

A single count supports this clonotype. The rearrangement joins TRBV3-1 to TRBJ2-1, with D possibly being TRBD2 (6 bases). Trimming took off 6 bases at V and 9 bases at J, with 15 bases between the two ends. Per the germline V gene, CDR1 is LGHDT and CDR2 is YNNKEL (reference sequence). CDR3 length: 13 amino acids. CDR3 coding DNA: TGTGCCAGCAGTACGGGGCCCGGGGGTGAGCAGTTCTTC. This translates into CASSTGPGGEQFF.

Here the CDR3 reads CSVRTVLDTQYF. The DNA for the CDR3 is TGCAGTGTCCGGACTGTGCTTGATACGCAGTATTTT. The chain recombines TRBV20-1 with TRBJ2-3; D possibly corresponds to TRBD2 (5 bases). The V end lost 7 bases, the J end lost 6 bases, and 14 bases lay between the germline ends. CDR3 length: 12 amino acids. Germline V gene sequence: CDR1 DFQATT, CDR2 SNEGSKA (reference sequence).

This sequence joins TRBV20-1 and TRBJ1-2; D call uncertain. With 1 base removed from V and 6 bases from J, the gap between germline ends came to 12 bases. The CDR3 is 13 residues long. CDR1 DFQATT and CDR2 SNEGSKA come from the germline V gene (reference sequence). CDR3 in amino acids: CSARVDGLNGYTF. The CDR3 DNA reads TGCAGTGCTAGAGTGGACGGTCTAAATGGCTACACCTTC.

Note on this clonotype: One end of the junction fails to match germline, which may point to a read error. The V call is TRBV12-5, the J call TRBJ2-1; D may be TRBD2 (7 bases). The CDR3 runs to 19 residues. Germline values: CDR1 LGHNT, CDR2 FRNRAP. CDR3 amino acids: CASGLVGGGGPNSYNEQFF. CDR3 DNA: TGTGCTAGTGGTTTGGTGGGGGGCGGGGGCCCTAACTCCTACAACGAGCAGTTCTTC.

This clonotype showed up just a few times. V usage is TRBV6-5 and J usage is TRBJ2-7; D is ambiguous. V lost 6 bases and J lost 7, with 19 bases in between. The V gene's germline CDR1 is MNHEY and CDR2 SVGAGI. The CDR3 has 14 amino acids. CDR3 loop: CASRHDGIPTEQYF. Here the CDR3 DNA reads TGTGCCAGCAGACATGACGGAATCCCTACGGAGCAGTACTTC.

In the case of this clonotype: Relative to the germline gene, one junction end is altered; a read error may explain this. The CDR3 spells CAGSFILAGGGELFF. The CDR3, as DNA: TGTGCCGGCAGCTTCATCCTAGCGGGGGGCGGGGAGCTGTTTTTT. The chain links TRBV7-2 to TRBJ2-2; 11 bases line up with TRBD2. The CDR3 covers 15 residues. The germline CDR1 and CDR2 sequences are SGHTA and FQGNSA.

This CDR3 reads CASSHRRGNTIYF. Written as DNA, the CDR3 is TGTGCCAGCAGTCACCGGAGGGGAAACACCATATATTTT. The V call is TRBV12-3 or TRBV12-4, the J call TRBJ1-3; D ambiguous. The CDR3 consists of 13 residues. The V gene lost 5 bases and the J gene lost 4 bases, with 9 bases spanning the gap.

The V call is TRBV12-3 or TRBV12-4, the J call TRBJ2-7; D gene ambiguous. This CDR3 contains 15 residues. Between the trimmed V and J ends, which lost 6 bases and 0 bases, there was a span of 15 bases. In nucleotides, the CDR3 is TGTGCCAGCAGCCCACAGCCTTCGGGCTCCTACGAGCAGTACTTC. Its translation: CASSPQPSGSYEQYF.

The V gene is TRBV6-2 or TRBV6-3, the J gene TRBJ2-4; 7 bases align to TRBD1. The J call may be in error: the DNA end matches TRBJ2-7 better. The CDR3 length is 15 residues. The germline CDR1 and CDR2 sequences are MNHEY and SVGEGT. The CDR3 spells CASSPATGDPYEQYF. CDR3 DNA sequence: TGTGCCAGCAGCCCTGCAACAGGGGACCCCTACGAGCAGTACTTC.

The J gene is TRBJ2-1, the V gene TRBV9; D remains ambiguous. V lost 3 bases and J 8 bases, leaving 12 bases between the germline ends. The CDR3 spans 13 residues. Germline loops: CDR1 SGDLS, CDR2 YYNGEE. The CDR3 sequence: CASSESPWDEQFF. Here the CDR3 DNA reads TGTGCCAGCAGCGAGTCCCCTTGGGATGAGCAGTTCTTC.

The chain employs TRBV6-6 and TRBJ1-1; possible D gene TRBD1, 5 bases. The germline CDR1 and CDR2 sequences are MNHNY and SVGAGI (reference sequence). The CDR3 runs 14 residues. Trimming took 7 bases from V and 5 from J, leaving 17 bases between them. The CDR3 region is CASKGWGRRTEAFF. The CDR3 DNA follows: TGTGCCAGCAAGGGCTGGGGGAGGAGGACTGAAGCTTTCTTT.

Points on this clonotype: Relative to the germline gene, one junction end is altered; a read error may explain this. The chain is built from TRBV6-5 and TRBJ1-4; D not resolved. The V gene's germline CDR1 is MNHEY and CDR2 SVGAGI. This CDR3 region has 15 residues. CDR3 region: CASSYSAATNEKRFF. In DNA form, the CDR3 reads TGTGCCAGCAGTTACTCAGCGGCAACTAATGAAAAACGGTTTTTT.

The chain recombines TRBV6-5 with TRBJ2-1; 7 nucleotides match TRBD1. The V segment lost 1 base and the J segment 6 bases; nucleotides outside the gene matches: 0. This CDR3 has 13 amino acids. Germline lookup yields CDR1 MNHEY and CDR2 SVGAGI. For the CDR3, the DNA is TGTGCCAGCAGTTACTACAGGGGCAATGAGCAGTTCTTC. This gives the protein CASSYYRGNEQFF.

On this clonotype itself: It is likely a read error, because the conserved phenylalanine at the end of the CDR3 is missing. The CDR3 is CAISTTGTETYNEQFS. The CDR3 nucleotides read TGTGCCATCAGTACTACCGGGACGGAGACCTACAATGAGCAGTTCTCC. The chain employs TRBV10-3 and TRBJ2-1; D may correspond to TRBD1 or TRBD2 (5 bases each). The V end lost 5 bases, the J end lost 2 bases, and 16 bases lay between the germline ends. Germline CDR1 ENHRY, CDR2 SYGVKD. The CDR3 extends over 16 amino acids.

This clonotype was recorded at least ten times. The J gene is TRBJ2-7, the V gene TRBV20-1, with D perhaps matching TRBD1 (5 bases). Germline assignment: CDR1 DFQATT and CDR2 SNEGSKA (reference sequence). This CDR3 has 13 amino acids. Trimming cost V 2 bases and J 2 bases, with 10 bases left between them. The CDR3 bases are TGCAGTGCTAGAACAGACAGAACCTACGAGCAGTACTTC. Encoded protein: CSARTDRTYEQYF.

The chain carries TRBV20-1 and TRBJ1-1; unclear D gene. There are 14 residues in the CDR3. Germline values: CDR1 DFQATT, CDR2 SNEGSKA (reference sequence). V was cut by 0 bases and J by 4 bases, with 12 bases left in between. The CDR3 loop is CSARDSRGATEAFF. In DNA form, the CDR3 reads TGCAGTGCTAGAGATTCCCGGGGAGCCACTGAAGCTTTCTTT.

This clonotype was counted once. The chain is built from TRBV29-1 and TRBJ2-1; 7 bases match TRBD1. The CDR3 has 14 amino acids. Germline V gene sequence: CDR1 SQVTM, CDR2 ANQGSEA. The V gene end was trimmed by 5 bases and the J gene end by 6 bases; junction bases not matched to a gene: 10. The chain's CDR3 is CSVRRDSGLNEQFF. In nucleotides, the CDR3 is TGCAGCGTTCGAAGGGACAGTGGCCTCAATGAGCAGTTCTTC.

CDR3 DNA: TGTGCCAGCAGCCTGAGTCCGGGGACAGGGTATTACAATGAGCAGTTCTTC. Translating gives CASSLSPGTGYYNEQFF. V is TRBV7-9 and J is TRBJ2-1; 9 nucleotides align to TRBD1. V was clipped by 5 bases and J by 4 bases; unmatched bases: 12. This CDR3 comprises 17 residues. Germline V gene lookup returns CDR1 SEHNR and CDR2 FQNEAQ (reference sequence). The whole variable domain, filled in from reference TRBV7-9 and TRBJ2-1, reads DTGVSQNPRHKITKRGQNVTFRCDPISEHNRLYWYRQTLGQGPEFLTYFQNEAQLEKSRLLSDRFSAERPKGSFSTLEIQRTEQGDSAMYLCASSLSPGTGYYNEQFFGPGTRLTVL.

There are a few counts of this clonotype. The chain has TRBV5-1 and TRBJ2-1, with 10 bases that match TRBD1. With 0 bases clipped from V and 3 bases from J, the junction kept 9 bases outside the gene matches. Germline V gene lookup returns CDR1 SGHRS and CDR2 YFSETQ. The CDR3 spans 18 residues. Here the CDR3 DNA reads TGCGCCAGCAGCTTGGGAACCGGGACAGGGGCCCTCTACAATGAGCAGTTCTTC. Encoded protein: CASSLGTGTGALYNEQFF.

This clonotype was counted a few times. The chain links TRBV27 to TRBJ2-5; no reliable D call. This CDR3 has 14 residues. The ends were cut back, 11 bases at V and 2 bases at J, with 18 bases in the middle. Germline-derived CDR1 and CDR2 are MNHEY and SMNVEV (reference sequence). The CDR3 here is CAASVLGSQETQYF. DNA for the CDR3: TGTGCCGCCTCAGTTTTGGGTTCACAAGAGACCCAGTACTTC.